This T cell receptor beta chain was obtained from a study of Ad26.COV2.S vaccination and SARS-CoV-2 variants. Study-wide context: Doses of Ad26.COV2.S were injected into muscle once or twice, 56 days apart.

On this clone: Its antigen remains unknown.

As for treatment: about 20 received Ad26.COV2.S at low or high dose, single or two shots; about 5 received placebo; per-sample allocation not given. Samples analyzed were those drawn on day 63 after the first vaccine or placebo injection. Donor was an adult aged 18-55 years in Boston. Per the germline V gene, CDR1 is MNHEY and CDR2 is SVGAGI. The CDR3 loop spans 15 amino acids. With 7 bases removed from V and 2 bases from J, the gap between germline ends came to 15 bases. Study-wide findings and caveats: An underestimation of total T cell responses may have resulted from the TCR breadth and depth analyses.

Some clones are missing from TCRdb's copy, which holds only in-frame ones; the method was immunoSEQ multiplex PCR. The repertoire includes a few hundred thousand clones, roughly 84% of them detected once, and roughly 3.1% sits in the top ten. The V call is TRBV6-5, the J call TRBJ1-3; tentative D call: TRBD1 (6 bases). The clonotype comes from a person between 18 and 59 years old who received the Ad26.COV2.S COVID-19 vaccine or a placebo. The sample in question was peripheral blood, obtained in a trial of Ad26.COV2.S vaccine versus placebo. The DNA of the CDR3 is TGTGCCAGCACTACAGGGTTAGGAACTGGAAACACCATATATTTT. This translates into CASTTGLGTGNTIYF.